Below are 23 T cell receptor beta chains sequenced from a single sample in a study of early T cells in non-severe SARS-CoV-2 infection. One entry per CDR3 protein results from TCRdb running MiXCR on the 5' RACE reads. Among just under 30,000 distinct CDR3 sequences listed, more than 5% were seen once. The specimen was whole blood. These TCRs come from an adult who was a healthcare worker with PCR-confirmed SARS-CoV-2 infection or an uninfected control (not recorded which).

V usage is TRBV4-1 and J usage is TRBJ2-5; D not certain. V lost 0 bases to trimming and J lost 1 base, with 9 bases between them. The V gene's germline CDR1 is MGHRA and CDR2 YSYEKL. This CDR3 comprises 15 residues. For the CDR3, the DNA is TGCGCCAGCAGCCAAGAAGGCAGGTCCCAAGAGACCCAGTACTTC. Protein product: CASSQEGRSQETQYF.

Ten or more counts support this clonotype. The chain couples TRBV20-1 to TRBJ1-2; TRBD1 matches 7 bases. This CDR3 contains 13 residues. Germline lookup yields CDR1 DFQATT and CDR2 SNEGSKA (reference sequence). V lost 5 bases, J lost 0 bases, and 3 bases stayed unmatched. The CDR3 DNA follows: TGCAGTGCTGACGACAGGGCTAACTATGGCTACACCTTC. Translating gives CSADDRANYGYTF.

DNA of the CDR3: TGTGCCAGCAGTGAATCCTGGGGGATCAGCACAGATACGCAGTATTTT. This gives the protein CASSESWGISTDTQYF. The chain uses TRBV25-1 and TRBJ2-3; D tentatively reads TRBD1 or TRBD2 (5 bases each). Germline V lookup: CDR1 MGHDK, CDR2 SYGVNS. This CDR3 has 16 amino acids. With 1 base removed from V and 0 bases from J, the gap between germline ends came to 11 bases.

Ten or more counts support this clonotype. The genes are TRBV27 and TRBJ2-7; 13 positions match TRBD2. The V gene's germline CDR1 is MNHEY and CDR2 SMNVEV (reference sequence). V gave up 8 bases and J gave up 0 bases; unmatched junction bases: 4. The CDR3 sequence is 15 residues long. CDR3 coding DNA: TGTGCCAGCGGACGGACTAGCGGGAGCTCCTACGAGCAGTACTTC. Translated: CASGRTSGSSYEQYF.

In its sample, this clonotype was seen many times. The rearrangement links TRBV15 to TRBJ2-7, with TRBD1 as a possible D gene (5 bases). This CDR3 contains 14 residues. The V gene's germline CDR1 is LNHNV and CDR2 YYDKDF (reference sequence). Trimming cost V 4 bases and J 0 bases, with 10 bases left between them. The CDR3 coding sequence is TGTGCCACCAGCAAGGACACCCTCTCCTACGAGCAGTACTTC. This encodes CATSKDTLSYEQYF.

This clonotype was detected many times. This chain joins TRBV9 and TRBJ2-3; maybe TRBD1 (6 bases). Trimming cost V 4 bases and J 3 bases, with 15 bases left between them. This CDR3 has 15 amino acids. Germline CDR1 and CDR2: SGDLS and YYNGEE. CDR3: CASSPRTGMTDTQYF. The CDR3 nucleotides are TGTGCCAGCAGCCCCCGTACAGGGATGACAGATACGCAGTATTTT.

This clonotype was picked up many times. J is TRBJ2-1 and V is TRBV6-2 or TRBV6-3, with D perhaps matching TRBD1 or TRBD2 (5 bases each). The germline V gene has CDR1 MNHEY and CDR2 SVGEGT. V was shortened by 0 bases and J by 4 bases, with 13 bases between the two germline ends. The CDR3 consists of 16 residues. CDR3 sequence: CASSYSRDLGYNEQFF. CDR3 sequence (DNA): TGTGCCAGCAGTTACTCGAGGGACCTGGGTTACAATGAGCAGTTCTTC.

There are many counts of this clonotype. The chain joins TRBV3-1 to TRBJ1-2; D is undetermined. The CDR3 consists of 14 residues. V was cut by 1 base and J by 8 bases, with 14 bases left in between. In germline, CDR1 is LGHDT, CDR2 YNNKEL (reference sequence). The CDR3 sequence: CASSQVTSISGYTF. In nucleotides, the CDR3 is TGTGCCAGCAGCCAAGTTACTTCGATCAGCGGCTACACCTTC.

This clonotype was counted many times. CDR3 loop: CASSMTANTGELFF. Here the CDR3 DNA reads TGTGCCAGCAGCATGACAGCGAACACCGGGGAGCTGTTTTTT. The chain combines TRBV7-6 with TRBJ2-2; TRBD1 is a possible D gene (5 bases). V was pared by 5 bases and J by 0 bases, with 7 bases between. Germline lookup yields CDR1 SGHVS and CDR2 FNYEAQ. The CDR3 spans 14 residues.

The CDR3 sequence is CATSDSLWGTQYF. CDR3 DNA sequence: TGTGCCACCAGTGATTCGCTGTGGGGTACGCAGTATTTT. This rearrangement joins TRBV24-1 to TRBJ2-3; D remains unclear. Trimming left V 2 bases short and J 8 bases short, with 10 bases between. The CDR3 consists of 13 residues. Looked up from germline, CDR1 is KGHDR and CDR2 is SFDVKD.

The sample holds a few counts of this clonotype. The chain is built from TRBV28 and TRBJ2-3; possible D gene TRBD2, 6 bases. Germline V gives CDR1 MDHEN, CDR2 SYDVKM. V shed 5 bases and J shed 3 bases, with 6 bases lying between them. The CDR3 has 12 residues. The CDR3 region has the DNA TGTGCCAGCAGTGGAGGGACAGATACGCAGTATTTT. This codes for CASSGGTDTQYF.

The V gene is TRBV13, the J gene TRBJ2-5; 8 nucleotides agree with TRBD1. Germline CDR1 reads PRHDT; CDR2 reads FYEKMQ (reference sequence). The length of the CDR3 is 15 residues. The V and J ends lost 5 bases and 7 bases, in that order; junction bases with no gene match: 12. CDR3 in DNA: TGTGCCAGCAGCCAACCCAACTTCGACAGGGGGACCCAGTACTTC. Protein sequence: CASSQPNFDRGTQYF. The entire variable domain, with the rest obtained from reference TRBV13 and TRBJ2-5, is as follows: AAGVIQSPRHLIKEKRETATLKCYPIPRHDTVYWYQQGPGQDPQFLISFYEKMQSDKGSIPDRFSAQQFSDYHSELNMSSLELGDSALYFCASSQPNFDRGTQYFGPGTRLLVL.

This chain uses TRBV19 with TRBJ1-4, with 7 bases lining up with TRBD1. The V segment lost 6 bases and the J segment 6 bases; nucleotides outside the gene matches: 7. Germline V gives CDR1 LNHDA, CDR2 SQIVND (reference sequence). The CDR3 covers 14 residues. As DNA, the CDR3 is TGTGCCAGTAGACGAGGACAGGACGATGAAAAACTGTTTTTT. Translation gives CASRRGQDDEKLFF.

This clonotype was seen at least ten times. The chain recombines TRBV6-1 with TRBJ1-6; D remains unclear. Germline V gene sequence: CDR1 MNHNS, CDR2 SASEGT. V dropped 2 bases and J dropped 8 bases, with 25 bases sitting between them. The CDR3 is 19 residues long. In DNA, the CDR3 is TGTGCCAGCAGTGAACGCATACATAGTACACGAACAAACGATTCACCCCTCCACTTT. It codes for CASSERIHSTRTNDSPLHF.

This clonotype has more than one count but fewer than ten. The chain is built from TRBV29-1 and TRBJ1-1, with a weak D call TRBD1 (6 bases). V lost 6 bases, J lost 0 bases, and 11 bases lay in between. The CDR3 totals 13 residues. Germline V gene sequence: CDR1 SQVTM, CDR2 ANQGSEA. In DNA, the CDR3 is TGCAGCGTGAACAGGGTGATGAACACTGAAGCTTTCTTT. It yields the protein CSVNRVMNTEAFF.

This clonotype was observed a handful of times. The chain uses TRBV28 and TRBJ2-7; no reliable D call. The V gene lost 6 bases and the J gene lost 6 bases, with 9 bases spanning the gap. This CDR3 has 11 amino acids. CDR1 and CDR2 from the germline V gene are MDHEN and SYDVKM. The CDR3 nucleotides read TGTGCCAGCAGAGACCGGTCCGAGCAGTACTTC. Protein sequence: CASRDRSEQYF.

Ten or more counts support this clonotype. The CDR3 protein is CASSQDLELSYNEQFF. DNA for the CDR3: TGTGCCAGCAGCCAGGACCTTGAGTTATCCTACAATGAGCAGTTCTTC. J is TRBJ2-1 and V is TRBV3-1; D is undetermined. Germline V gene data show CDR1 as LGHDT and CDR2 as YNNKEL (reference sequence). Between the trimmed V and J ends, which lost 3 bases and 1 base, there was a span of 13 bases. The CDR3 runs to 16 residues.

This clonotype has a count of ten or more. The V and J genes are TRBV5-5 and TRBJ2-7, with 10 bases aligning to TRBD2. Trimming at V came to 4 bases and at J to 3 bases, leaving 13 bases not matched to a gene. Germline CDR1 reads SGHKS; CDR2 reads YYEKEE (reference sequence). The CDR3 runs 17 residues. The CDR3 loop is CASSMGVSSGRFYEQYF. CDR3 coding DNA: TGTGCCAGCAGCATGGGAGTATCTAGCGGGAGATTCTACGAGCAGTACTTC.

CDR3 in amino acids: CASSSPTGGYEQYF. The DNA of the CDR3 is TGTGCCAGCAGTTCGCCGACAGGCGGCTACGAGCAGTACTTC. The rearrangement joins TRBV6-5 to TRBJ2-7; a weak D match, TRBD1 (6 bases). CDR3 length equals 14 residues. Trimming took off 4 bases at V and 3 bases at J, with 13 bases between the two ends. Germline lookup yields CDR1 MNHEY and CDR2 SVGAGI.

This clonotype was seen repeatedly, ten times or more. The chain has TRBV6-6 and TRBJ1-5; D unresolved. The V end lost 7 bases, the J end lost 11 bases, and 15 bases lay between the germline ends. This CDR3 region has 12 residues. CDR1 is MNHNY and CDR2 is SVGAGI in the germline V gene (reference sequence). The CDR3 region is CASTHGNLAQHF. In DNA form, the CDR3 reads TGTGCCAGCACCCATGGAAACCTGGCCCAGCATTTT.

This clonotype was found a few times. The chain links TRBV7-9 to TRBJ2-2; no reliable D call. This CDR3 has 17 amino acids. The V and J ends lost 5 bases and 5 bases respectively, with 21 bases between them. Germline values: CDR1 SEHNR, CDR2 FQNEAQ (reference sequence). The CDR3 nucleotides are TGTGCCAGCAGCCCCCCCCTCCAAGGGTGGAGAACCGGGGAGCTGTTTTTT. Amino acids: CASSPPLQGWRTGELFF. Using reference TRBV7-9 and TRBJ2-2 for the parts outside the CDR3, the full variable domain is DTGVSQNPRHKITKRGQNVTFRCDPISEHNRLYWYRQTLGQGPEFLTYFQNEAQLEKSRLLSDRFSAERPKGSFSTLEIQRTEQGDSAMYLCASSPPLQGWRTGELFFGEGSRLTVL.

This clonotype showed up many times. The chain has TRBV18 and TRBJ1-1, with D maybe TRBD1 (6 bases). V was trimmed by 3 bases and J by 1 base, leaving 12 bases between them. The CDR3 totals 15 residues. Germline V lookup: CDR1 KGHSH, CDR2 LQKENI. The CDR3 sequence: CASSPAGTQNTEAFF. In nucleotides, the CDR3 is TGTGCCAGCTCACCGGCCGGGACACAGAACACTGAAGCTTTCTTT.

The rearrangement uses TRBV3-1 and TRBJ1-4; a possible D gene is TRBD1 (5 bases). V was clipped by 1 base and J by 6 bases, with 12 bases between them. The CDR3 contains 15 residues. Germline V gene sequence: CDR1 LGHDT, CDR2 YNNKEL (reference sequence). The CDR3 region is CASSQGYGGDEKLFF. CDR3 coding DNA: TGTGCCAGCAGCCAAGGTTACGGGGGGGATGAAAAACTGTTTTTT.